The clone carrying this TCR beta chain has more than one count but fewer than ten. These data belong to a study of technical replicates of blood from a few donors. The method was immunoSEQ multiplex PCR; TCRdb's version includes in-frame clones alone and lacks a portion of them. The sample has 68,000 or so clones, approximately 93% seen once. Germline CDR1 is GTSNPN and CDR2 is SVGIG (reference sequence). V was cut by 0 bases and J by 5 bases, with 10 bases left in between. This CDR3 is 13 amino acids long. The sequence was collected from a human donor in good health. Some clones in this sample may be carry-over from other donors' samples. Sequences were obtained from PBMCs. The chain combines TRBV30 with TRBJ1-1, with a weak D call TRBD1 (5 bases). Written as DNA, the CDR3 is TGTGCCTGGAGTGTAACAGCAGGGACTGAAGCTTTCTTT. It yields the protein CAWSVTAGTEAFF.